This TCR beta chain was identified during a study of cytomegalovirus exposure and HLA in healthy donors. The PCR was carried out with 60 Vbeta primers and 13 Jbeta primers. Produced via immunoSEQ multiplex PCR; TCRdb's table is partial and in-frame only. The sample has 150,000 or so clones; 65% to 85% are singletons. The CDR3 spans 14 residues. The V segment lost 4 bases and the J segment 4 bases; nucleotides outside the gene matches: 4. Germline V gives CDR1 SGHRS, CDR2 YFSETQ. The genes are TRBV5-1 and TRBJ1-5; 8 bases fit TRBD1. The TCR was taken from a woman in her forties in good health and CMV-seropositive. The sequencing input was PBMCs. CDR3 region: CASSATGENQPQHF. The CDR3 region has the DNA TGCGCCAGCAGCGCGACAGGGGAGAATCAGCCCCAGCATTTT.